This T cell receptor (beta chain) comes out of a study of identical twins. TCRdb re-called the 5' RACE reads with MiXCR, one entry per CDR3 protein. The table has hundreds of thousands of distinct CDR3 sequences, 5.5% to 8% seen once; the top ten hold about 3.6%. Germline CDR1 SEHNR, CDR2 FQNEAQ (reference sequence). The ends were cut back, 4 bases at V and 0 bases at J, with 8 bases in the middle. The CDR3 runs 14 residues. The same sample was also studied in work on yellow fever vaccine responses in identical twins.

J is TRBJ2-3 and V is TRBV7-9; D unresolved. The sequencing input was memory (CD45RO+) T cells sorted from blood. The TCR comes from a woman under 30 in good health. The CDR3 sequence: CASSYEQSTDTQYF. In DNA form, the CDR3 reads TGTGCCAGCAGCTACGAACAAAGCACAGATACGCAGTATTTT.